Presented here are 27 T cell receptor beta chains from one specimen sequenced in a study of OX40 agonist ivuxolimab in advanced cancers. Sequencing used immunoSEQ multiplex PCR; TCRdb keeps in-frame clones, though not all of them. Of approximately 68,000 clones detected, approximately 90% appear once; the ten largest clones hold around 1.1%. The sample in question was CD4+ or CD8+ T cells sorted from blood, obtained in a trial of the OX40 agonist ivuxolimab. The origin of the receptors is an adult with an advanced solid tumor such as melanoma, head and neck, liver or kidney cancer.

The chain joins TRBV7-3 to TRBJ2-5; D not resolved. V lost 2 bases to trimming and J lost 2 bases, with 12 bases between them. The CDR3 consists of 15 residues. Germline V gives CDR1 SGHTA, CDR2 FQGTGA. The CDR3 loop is CASSLVPDMQETQYF. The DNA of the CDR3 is TGTGCCAGCAGCTTAGTTCCCGACATGCAAGAGACCCAGTACTTC.

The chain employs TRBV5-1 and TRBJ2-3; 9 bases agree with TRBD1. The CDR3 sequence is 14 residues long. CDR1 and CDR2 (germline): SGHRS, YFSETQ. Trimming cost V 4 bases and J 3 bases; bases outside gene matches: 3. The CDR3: CASSVGQGTDTQYF. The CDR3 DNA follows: TGCGCCAGCAGCGTCGGACAGGGGACAGATACGCAGTATTTT.

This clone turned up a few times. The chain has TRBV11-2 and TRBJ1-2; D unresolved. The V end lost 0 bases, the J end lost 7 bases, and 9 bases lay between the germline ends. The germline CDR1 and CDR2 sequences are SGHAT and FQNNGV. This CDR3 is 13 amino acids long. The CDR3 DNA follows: TGTGCCAGCAGCTTAGACGCGGGCACTGGCTACACCTTC. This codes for CASSLDAGTGYTF.

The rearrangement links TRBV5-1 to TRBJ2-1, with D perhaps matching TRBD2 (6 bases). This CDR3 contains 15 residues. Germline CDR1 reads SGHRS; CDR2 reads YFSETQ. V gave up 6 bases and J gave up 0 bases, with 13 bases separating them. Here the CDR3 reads CASTRDSLSYNEQFF. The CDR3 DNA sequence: TGCGCCAGCACCCGGGACTCCCTCTCCTACAATGAGCAGTTCTTC.

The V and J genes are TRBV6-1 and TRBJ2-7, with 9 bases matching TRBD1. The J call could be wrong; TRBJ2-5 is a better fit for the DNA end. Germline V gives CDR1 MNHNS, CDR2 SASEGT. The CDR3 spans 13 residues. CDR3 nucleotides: TGTGCCAGCGCTGACAGGGGGGGAGAGACCCAGTACTTC. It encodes CASADRGGETQYF.

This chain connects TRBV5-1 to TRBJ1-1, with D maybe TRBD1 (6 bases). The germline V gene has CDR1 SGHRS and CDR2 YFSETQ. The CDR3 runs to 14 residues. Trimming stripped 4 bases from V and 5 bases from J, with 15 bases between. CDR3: CASSQGQGKTEAFF. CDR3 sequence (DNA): TGCGCCAGCAGCCAGGGCCAGGGGAAGACTGAAGCTTTCTTT.

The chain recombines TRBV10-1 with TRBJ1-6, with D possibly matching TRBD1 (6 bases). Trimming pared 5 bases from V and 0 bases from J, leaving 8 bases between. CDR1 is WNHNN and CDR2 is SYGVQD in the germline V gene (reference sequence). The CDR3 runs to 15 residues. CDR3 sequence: CASSLDSSYNSPLHF. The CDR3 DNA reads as TGCGCCAGCAGTCTGGACAGCTCCTATAATTCACCCCTCCACTTT.

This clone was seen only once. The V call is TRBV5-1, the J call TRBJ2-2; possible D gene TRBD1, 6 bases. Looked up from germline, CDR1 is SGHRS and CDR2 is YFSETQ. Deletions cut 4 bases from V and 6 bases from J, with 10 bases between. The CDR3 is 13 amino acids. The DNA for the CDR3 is TGCGCCAGCAGCCCCAGGGGCCCCGGGGAGCTGTTTTTT. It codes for CASSPRGPGELFF.

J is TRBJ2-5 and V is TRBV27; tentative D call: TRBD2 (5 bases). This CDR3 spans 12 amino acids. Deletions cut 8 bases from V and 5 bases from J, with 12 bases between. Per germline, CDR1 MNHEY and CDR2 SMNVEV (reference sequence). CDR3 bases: TGTGCCAGCGCGGGTAACAGCGAGACCCAGTACTTC. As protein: CASAGNSETQYF.

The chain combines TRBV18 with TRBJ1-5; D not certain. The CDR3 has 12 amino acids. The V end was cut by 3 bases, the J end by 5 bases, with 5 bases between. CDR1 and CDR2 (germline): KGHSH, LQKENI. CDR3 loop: CASSPGYQPQHF. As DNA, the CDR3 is TGTGCCAGCTCACCCGGGTATCAGCCCCAGCATTTT.

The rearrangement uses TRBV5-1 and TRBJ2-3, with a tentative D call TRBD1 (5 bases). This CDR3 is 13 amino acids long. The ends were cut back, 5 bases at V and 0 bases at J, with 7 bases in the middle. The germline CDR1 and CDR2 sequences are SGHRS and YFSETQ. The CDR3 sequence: CASSSGSTDTQYF. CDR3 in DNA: TGCGCCAGCAGTTCAGGGAGCACAGATACGCAGTATTTT.

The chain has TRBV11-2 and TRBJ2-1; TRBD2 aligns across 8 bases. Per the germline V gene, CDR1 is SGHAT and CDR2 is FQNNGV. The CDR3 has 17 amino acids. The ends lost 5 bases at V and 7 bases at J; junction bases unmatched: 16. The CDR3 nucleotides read TGTGCCAGCAGCCTCCGGGGTGGACTAGCCGGGTCGAATGAGCAGTTCTTC. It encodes CASSLRGGLAGSNEQFF. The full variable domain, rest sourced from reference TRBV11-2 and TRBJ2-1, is EAGVAQSPRYKIIEKRQSVAFWCNPISGHATLYWYQQILGQGPKLLIQFQNNGVVDDSQLPKDRFSAERLKGVDSTLKIQPAKLEDSAVYLCASSLRGGLAGSNEQFFGPGTRLTVL.

CDR3 residues: CASSLGLELRPRELFF. Here the CDR3 DNA reads TGCGCCAGCAGCTTGGGACTGGAACTTAGGCCCCGGGAGCTGTTTTTT. J is TRBJ2-2 and V is TRBV5-1; D is unresolved. V was cut by 0 bases and J by 9 bases, with 18 bases left in between. CDR1 is SGHRS and CDR2 is YFSETQ in the germline V gene. The CDR3 consists of 16 residues.

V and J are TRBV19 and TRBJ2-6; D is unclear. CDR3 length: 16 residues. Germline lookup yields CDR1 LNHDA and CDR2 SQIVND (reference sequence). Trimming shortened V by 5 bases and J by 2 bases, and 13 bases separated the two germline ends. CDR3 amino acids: CASSVPFGTGANVLTF. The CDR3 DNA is TGTGCCAGTAGTGTGCCTTTCGGTACTGGGGCCAACGTCCTGACTTTC.

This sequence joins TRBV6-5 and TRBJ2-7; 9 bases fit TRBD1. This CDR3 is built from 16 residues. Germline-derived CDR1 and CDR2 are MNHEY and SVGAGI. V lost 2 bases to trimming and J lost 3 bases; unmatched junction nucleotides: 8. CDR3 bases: TGTGCCAGCAGTTACAGGACAGGGGCCGGCCACTACGAGCAGTACTTC. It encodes CASSYRTGAGHYEQYF.

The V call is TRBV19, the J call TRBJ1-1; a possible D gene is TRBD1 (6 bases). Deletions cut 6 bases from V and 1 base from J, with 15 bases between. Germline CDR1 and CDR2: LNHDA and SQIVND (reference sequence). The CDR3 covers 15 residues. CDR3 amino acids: CASRSGGLENTEAFF. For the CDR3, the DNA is TGTGCCAGTAGATCCGGGGGGCTAGAGAACACTGAAGCTTTCTTT. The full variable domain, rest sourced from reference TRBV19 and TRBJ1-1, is DGGITQSPKYLFRKEGQNVTLSCEQNLNHDAMYWYRQDPGQGLRLIYYSQIVNDFQKGDIAEGYSVSREKKESFPLTVTSAQKNPTAFYLCASRSGGLENTEAFFGQGTRLTVV.

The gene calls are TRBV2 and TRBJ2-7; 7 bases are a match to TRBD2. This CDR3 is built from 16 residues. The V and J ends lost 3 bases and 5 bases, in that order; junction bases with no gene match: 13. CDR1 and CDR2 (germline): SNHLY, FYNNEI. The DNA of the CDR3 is TGTGCCAGCAGTGACGGGGCTAGCGGTCCCCGGGACGAGCAGTACTTC. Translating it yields CASSDGASGPRDEQYF.

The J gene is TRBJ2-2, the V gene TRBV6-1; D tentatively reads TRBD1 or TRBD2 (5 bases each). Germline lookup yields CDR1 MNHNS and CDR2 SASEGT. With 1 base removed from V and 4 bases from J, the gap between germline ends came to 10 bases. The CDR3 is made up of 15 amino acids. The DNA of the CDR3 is TGTGCCAGCAGTGAAGACGGGGCGAGCACCGGGGAGCTGTTTTTT. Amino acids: CASSEDGASTGELFF.

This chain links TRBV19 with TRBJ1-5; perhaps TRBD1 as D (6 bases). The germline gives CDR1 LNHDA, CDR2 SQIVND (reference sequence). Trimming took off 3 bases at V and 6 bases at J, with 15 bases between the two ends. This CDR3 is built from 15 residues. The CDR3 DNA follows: TGTGCCAGTAGTATGGGCAGGGGATCGGGTCAGCCCCAGCATTTT. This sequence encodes CASSMGRGSGQPQHF.

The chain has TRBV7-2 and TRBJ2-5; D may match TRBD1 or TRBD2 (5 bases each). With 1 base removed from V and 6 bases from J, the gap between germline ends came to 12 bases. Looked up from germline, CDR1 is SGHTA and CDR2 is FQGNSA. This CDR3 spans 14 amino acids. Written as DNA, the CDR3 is TGTGCCAGCAGCTTAGTTAGCGAGGGGCAGACCCAGTACTTC. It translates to CASSLVSEGQTQYF.

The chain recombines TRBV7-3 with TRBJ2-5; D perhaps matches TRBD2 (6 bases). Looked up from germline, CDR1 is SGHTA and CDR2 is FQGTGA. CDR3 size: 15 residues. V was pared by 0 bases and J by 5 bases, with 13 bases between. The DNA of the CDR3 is TGTGCCAGCAGCTTAACGGGAGGACTCGTGGAGACCCAGTACTTC. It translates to CASSLTGGLVETQYF.

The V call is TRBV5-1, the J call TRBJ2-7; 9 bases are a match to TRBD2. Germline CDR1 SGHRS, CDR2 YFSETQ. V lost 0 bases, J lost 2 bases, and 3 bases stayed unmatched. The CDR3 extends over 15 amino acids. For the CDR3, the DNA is TGCGCCAGCAGCTTGGGGCGGGGGGGGACCTACGAGCAGTACTTC. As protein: CASSLGRGGTYEQYF.

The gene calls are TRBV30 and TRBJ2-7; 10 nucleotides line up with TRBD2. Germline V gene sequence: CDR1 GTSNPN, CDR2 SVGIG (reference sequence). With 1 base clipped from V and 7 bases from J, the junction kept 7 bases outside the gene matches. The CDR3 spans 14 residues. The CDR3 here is CAWSALAGPGEQYF. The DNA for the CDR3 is TGTGCCTGGAGTGCACTAGCGGGGCCAGGTGAGCAGTACTTC.

The CDR3 protein is CASSWTATNEKLFF. For the CDR3, the DNA is TGTGCCAGCAGCTGGACTGCAACTAATGAAAAACTGTTTTTT. This chain connects TRBV7-9 to TRBJ1-4, with D unresolved. This CDR3 is 14 amino acids long. Germline V lookup: CDR1 SEHNR, CDR2 FQNEAQ (reference sequence). V gave up 4 bases and J gave up 0 bases, with 6 bases separating them.

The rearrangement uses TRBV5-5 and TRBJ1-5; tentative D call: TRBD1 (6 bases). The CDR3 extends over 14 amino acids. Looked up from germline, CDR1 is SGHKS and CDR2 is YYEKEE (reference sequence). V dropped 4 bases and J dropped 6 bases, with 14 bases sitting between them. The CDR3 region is CASSPGQFAQPQHF. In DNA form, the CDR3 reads TGTGCCAGCAGCCCGGGACAATTCGCTCAGCCCCAGCATTTT.

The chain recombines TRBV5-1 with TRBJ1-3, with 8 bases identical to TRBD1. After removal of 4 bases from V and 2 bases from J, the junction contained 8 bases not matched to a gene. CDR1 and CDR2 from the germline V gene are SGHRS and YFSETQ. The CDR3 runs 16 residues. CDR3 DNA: TGCGCCAGCAGCCTAAGGACAGGGATAACTGGAAACACCATATATTTT. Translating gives CASSLRTGITGNTIYF. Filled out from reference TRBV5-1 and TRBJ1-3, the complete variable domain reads KAGVTQTPRYLIKTRGQQVTLSCSPISGHRSVSWYQQTPGQGLQFLFEYFSETQRNKGNFPGRFSGRQFSNSRSEMNVSTLELGDSALYLCASSLRTGITGNTIYFGEGSWLTVV.

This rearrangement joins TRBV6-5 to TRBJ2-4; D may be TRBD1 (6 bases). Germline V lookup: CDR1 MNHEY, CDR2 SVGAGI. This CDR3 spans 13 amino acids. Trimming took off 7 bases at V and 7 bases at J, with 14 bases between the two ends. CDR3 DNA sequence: TGTGCCAGCAAGGAAGCAGGGGTGAACATTCAGTACTTC. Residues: CASKEAGVNIQYF.